This T cell receptor (beta chain) appears in the sequencing data of a study of shared clonotypes between healthy human individuals. General study points: Represented diversity (both genetic and exposure-history) was limited by the small number of donors.

Turning to this clone: What it binds is not known.

CDR1 and CDR2 from the germline V gene are SGHRS and YFSETQ. The CDR3 consists of 15 residues. With 3 bases removed from V and 9 bases from J, the gap between germline ends came to 21 bases. The assay was carried out at the deep level. Per the study methods: From ImmunoSEQ came sequences covering only the junction and carrying no quality scores, so filtering differed. Profiling relied on immunoSEQ multiplex PCR, and the TCRdb table lists in-frame clones only, not all of them. V and J calls plus clone size are reproduced from that table; the DNA served to infer D and trimming. The table includes over 2 million clones, 85% to 95% detected once. The CD4+ fraction was divided into a CD45RA+ naive subset and a CD45RA-negative memory subset.

The chain has TRBV5-1 and TRBJ2-5; D tentatively fits TRBD1 or TRBD2 (5 bases each). What was sequenced was naive CD4+ T cells sorted from blood. Subset of the sample: CD45RA+ positively selected. The clonotype was recovered from a man aged 18-30 years in good health. The CDR3 sequence: CASSSDNGIQGAQYF. CDR3 sequence (DNA): TGCGCCAGCAGCTCGGACAACGGGATACAAGGGGCCCAGTACTTC.